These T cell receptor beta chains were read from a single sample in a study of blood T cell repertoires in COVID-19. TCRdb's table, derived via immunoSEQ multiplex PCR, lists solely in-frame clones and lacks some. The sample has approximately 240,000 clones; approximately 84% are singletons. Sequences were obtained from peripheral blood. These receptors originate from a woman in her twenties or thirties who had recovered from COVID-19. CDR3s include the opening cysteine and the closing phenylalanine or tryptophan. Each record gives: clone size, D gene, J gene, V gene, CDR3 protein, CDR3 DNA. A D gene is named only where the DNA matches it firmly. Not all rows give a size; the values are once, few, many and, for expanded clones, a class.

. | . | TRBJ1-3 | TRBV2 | CASSASGNGNTIYF | TGTGCCAGCAGTGCGTCCGGTAACGGAAACACCATATATTTT
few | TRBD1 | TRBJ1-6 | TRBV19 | CASSTVQGRSYNSPLHF | TGTGCCAGTAGTACCGTACAGGGGCGCTCCTATAATTCACCCCTCCACTTT
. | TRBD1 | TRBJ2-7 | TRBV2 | CASRARTGNSYEQYF | TGTGCCAGCAGGGCCCGGACAGGGAACTCCTACGAGCAGTACTTC
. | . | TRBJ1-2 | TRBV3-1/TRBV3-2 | CASSPPNRDSGYTF | TGTGCCAGCAGCCCGCCGAACCGGGACTCTGGCTACACCTTC
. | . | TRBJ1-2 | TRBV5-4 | CASRPSLEGLGSPQYGYTF | TGTGCCAGCAGACCCTCTCTCGAGGGTTTGGGGAGCCCCCAGTATGGCTACACCTTC
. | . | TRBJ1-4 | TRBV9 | CASSVAGSYNEKLFF | TGTGCCAGCAGCGTAGCGGGATCTTATAATGAAAAACTGTTTTTT
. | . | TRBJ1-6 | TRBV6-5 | CASSLRASSGVLHF | TGTGCCAGCAGTTTGCGCGCTTCCTCCGGTGTCCTCCACTTT
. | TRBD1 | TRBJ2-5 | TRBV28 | CAIRQGPETQYF | TGTGCCATCAGACAGGGCCCAGAGACCCAGTACTTC
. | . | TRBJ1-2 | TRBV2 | CASSPIPDRNYGYTF | TGTGCCAGCAGCCCCATTCCCGACAGGAACTATGGCTACACCTTC
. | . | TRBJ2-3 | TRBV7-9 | CASSLVSDTQYF | TGTGCCAGCAGCTTAGTGAGCGATACGCAGTATTTT
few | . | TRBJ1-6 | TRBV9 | CASSVGMAGLNSPLHF | TGTGCCAGCAGCGTAGGGATGGCAGGGTTGAATTCACCCCTCCACTTT
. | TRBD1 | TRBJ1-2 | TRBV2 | CATYPGTVNYGYTF | TGTGCCACCTACCCCGGGACAGTCAACTATGGCTACACCTTC
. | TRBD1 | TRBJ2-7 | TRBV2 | CASRGQSDEQYF | TGTGCCAGCAGGGGACAGTCGGACGAGCAGTACTTC
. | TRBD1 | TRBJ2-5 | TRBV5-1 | CASSFTGTEGFQYF | TGCGCCAGCAGCTTCACCGGGACAGAGGGTTTCCAGTACTTC
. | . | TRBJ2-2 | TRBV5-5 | CASSLKGVSGELFF | TGTGCCAGCAGCCTCAAGGGGGTAAGCGGGGAGCTGTTTTTT
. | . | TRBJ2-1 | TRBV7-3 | CASSLIGGDTLGEQFF | TGTGCCAGCAGCTTGATAGGGGGAGATACCCTCGGTGAGCAGTTCTTC
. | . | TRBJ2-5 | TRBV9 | CASSEGGAETQYF | TGTGCCAGCAGCGAGGGGGGGGCCGAGACCCAGTACTTC
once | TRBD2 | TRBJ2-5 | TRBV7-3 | CASSLYGGAQETQYF | TGTGCCAGCAGCTTATACGGGGGGGCCCAAGAGACCCAGTACTTC
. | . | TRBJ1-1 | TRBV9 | CASSQKQGSNTEAFF | TGTGCCAGCAGCCAGAAACAGGGATCGAACACTGAAGCTTTCTTT
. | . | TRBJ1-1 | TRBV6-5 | CASSYPIGGTYTEAFF | TGTGCCAGCAGTTACCCCATTGGAGGAACCTACACTGAAGCTTTCTTT
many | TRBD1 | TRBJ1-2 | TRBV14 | CASSQGRDRYGYTF | TGTGCCAGCAGCCAGGGTAGGGACAGATATGGCTACACCTTC
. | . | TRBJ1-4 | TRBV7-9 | CASSLGQTTNEKLFF | TGTGCCAGCAGCTTAGGACAGACAACTAATGAAAAACTGTTTTTT
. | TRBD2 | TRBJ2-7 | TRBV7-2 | CASSFSSGDDTSTYEQYF | TGTGCCAGCAGCTTCTCTAGCGGGGACGATACCAGTACCTACGAGCAGTACTTC
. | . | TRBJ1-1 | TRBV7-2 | CASSLGQATEAFF | TGTGCCAGCAGCTTAGGACAGGCGACTGAAGCTTTCTTT
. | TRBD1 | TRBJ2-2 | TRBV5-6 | CASSQGAQGVYTGELFF | TGTGCCAGCAGCCAAGGAGCACAGGGGGTGTACACCGGGGAGCTGTTTTTT
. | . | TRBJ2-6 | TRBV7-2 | CASSVGVANVLTF | TGTGCCAGCAGCGTGGGCGTAGCCAACGTCCTGACTTTC
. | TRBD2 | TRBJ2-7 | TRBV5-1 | CASSLGLAGYYEQYF | TGCGCCAGCAGCTTGGGACTAGCGGGTTACTACGAGCAGTACTTC
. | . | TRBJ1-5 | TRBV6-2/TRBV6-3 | CASSYYSREGSEPQHF | TGTGCCAGCAGTTATTATAGTCGGGAGGGATCGGAGCCCCAGCATTTT
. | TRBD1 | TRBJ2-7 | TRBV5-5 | CASSLATGQDYEQYF | TGTGCCAGCAGCTTGGCTACGGGACAGGACTACGAGCAGTACTTC
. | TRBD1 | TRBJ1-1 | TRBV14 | CASSQYRQGAFTEAFF | TGTGCCAGCAGCCAATACAGACAGGGGGCCTTCACTGAAGCTTTCTTT
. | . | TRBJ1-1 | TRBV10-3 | CAITPGRAQLVNTEAFF | TGTGCCATCACTCCCGGCCGGGCCCAACTAGTGAACACTGAAGCTTTCTTT
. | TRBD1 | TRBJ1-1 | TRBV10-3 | CAVQGNLNTEAFF | TGTGCCGTACAGGGGAATCTGAACACTGAAGCTTTCTTT
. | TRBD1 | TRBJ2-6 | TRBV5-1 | CASSPQGARGANVLTF | TGCGCCAGCAGCCCGCAGGGGGCGCGAGGGGCCAACGTCCTGACTTTC
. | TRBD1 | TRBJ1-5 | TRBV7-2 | CASSPGDRGVYSNQPQHF | TGTGCCAGCAGCCCAGGGGACAGGGGCGTTTATAGCAATCAGCCCCAGCATTTT
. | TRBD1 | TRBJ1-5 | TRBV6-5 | CASRKQGLTNQPQHF | TGTGCCAGCAGAAAACAGGGGCTAACCAATCAGCCCCAGCATTTT
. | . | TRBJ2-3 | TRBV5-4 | CASSPGRGSTDTQYF | TGTGCCAGCAGCCCCGGGCGGGGTAGCACAGATACGCAGTATTTT
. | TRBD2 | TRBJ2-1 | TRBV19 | CASRGLASYNEQFF | TGTGCCAGTAGGGGACTAGCGAGCTACAATGAGCAGTTCTTC
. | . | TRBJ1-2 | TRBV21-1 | CASSSRRGPGYGYTF | TGTGCCAGCAGCAGTCGAAGGGGGCCGGGCTATGGCTACACCTTC
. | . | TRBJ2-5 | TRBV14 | CASSNRRGRETQYF | TGTGCCAGCAGCAATAGGCGGGGGCGTGAGACCCAGTACTTC
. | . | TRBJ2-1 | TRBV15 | CATRTAPYNEQFF | TGTGCCACCAGGACAGCGCCCTACAATGAGCAGTTCTTC
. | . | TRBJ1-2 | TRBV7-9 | CASSLDVTGYGYTF | TGTGCCAGCAGCTTAGATGTGACGGGTTATGGCTACACCTTC
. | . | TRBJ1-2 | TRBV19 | CASSVGGYGYTF | TGTGCCAGTAGTGTCGGGGGCTATGGCTACACCTTC
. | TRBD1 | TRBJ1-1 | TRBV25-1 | CASSKQGSTEAFF | TGTGCCAGCAGTAAACAGGGGAGCACTGAAGCTTTCTTT
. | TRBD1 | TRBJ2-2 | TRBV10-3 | CAISDLGQGGTGELFF | TGTGCCATCAGTGATTTAGGACAGGGCGGGACCGGGGAGCTGTTTTTT
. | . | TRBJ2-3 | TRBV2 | CASSGREGGLRTDTQYF | TGTGCCAGCAGCGGCCGAGAAGGGGGATTACGGACAGATACGCAGTATTTT
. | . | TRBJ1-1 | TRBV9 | CASSVGSLNTEAFF | TGTGCCAGCAGCGTGGGCAGCCTGAACACTGAAGCTTTCTTT
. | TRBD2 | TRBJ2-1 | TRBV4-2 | CASSQEPAGYSYNEQFF | TGTGCCAGCAGCCAAGAACCAGCGGGGTACTCCTACAATGAGCAGTTCTTC
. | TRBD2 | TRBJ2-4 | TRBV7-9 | CASSSDVGLAGSPSLIQYF | TGTGCCAGCAGCTCCGACGTAGGACTAGCGGGGTCTCCTTCGCTCATTCAGTACTTC
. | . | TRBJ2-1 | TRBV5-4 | CASSPRDKGFEQFF | TGTGCCAGCAGTCCCCGGGACAAAGGGTTTGAGCAGTTCTTC
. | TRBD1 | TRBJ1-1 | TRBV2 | CASSDRTGRSEAFF | TGTGCCAGCAGTGATCGGACAGGGAGATCTGAAGCTTTCTTT
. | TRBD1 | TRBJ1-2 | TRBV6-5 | CASSYSRGQGDYGYTF | TGTGCCAGCAGTTACTCGAGGGGACAGGGGGACTATGGCTACACCTTC
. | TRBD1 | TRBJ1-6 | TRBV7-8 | CASSSGTGNSPLHF | TGTGCCAGCAGCTCCGGGACAGGGAACTCACCCCTCCACTTT
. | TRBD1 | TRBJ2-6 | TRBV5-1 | CASSMDRTSGANVLTF | TGCGCCAGCAGCATGGACAGGACCTCTGGGGCCAACGTCCTGACTTTC